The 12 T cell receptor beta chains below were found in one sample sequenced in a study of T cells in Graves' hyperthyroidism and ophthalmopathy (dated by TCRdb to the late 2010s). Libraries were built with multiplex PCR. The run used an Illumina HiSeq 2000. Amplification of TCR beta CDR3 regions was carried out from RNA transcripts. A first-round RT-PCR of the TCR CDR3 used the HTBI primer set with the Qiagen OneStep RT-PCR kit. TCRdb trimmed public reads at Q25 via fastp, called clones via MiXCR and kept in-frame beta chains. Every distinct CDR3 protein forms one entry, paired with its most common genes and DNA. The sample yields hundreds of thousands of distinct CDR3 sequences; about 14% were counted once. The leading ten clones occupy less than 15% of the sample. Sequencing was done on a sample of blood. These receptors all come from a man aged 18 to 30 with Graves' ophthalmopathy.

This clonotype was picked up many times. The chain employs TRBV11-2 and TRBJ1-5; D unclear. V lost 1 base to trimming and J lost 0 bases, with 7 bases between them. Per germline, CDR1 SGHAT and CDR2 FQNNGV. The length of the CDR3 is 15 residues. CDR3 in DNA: TGTGCCAGCAGCTTAGGACAACTTAGCAATCAGCCCCAGCATTTT. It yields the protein CASSLGQLSNQPQHF.

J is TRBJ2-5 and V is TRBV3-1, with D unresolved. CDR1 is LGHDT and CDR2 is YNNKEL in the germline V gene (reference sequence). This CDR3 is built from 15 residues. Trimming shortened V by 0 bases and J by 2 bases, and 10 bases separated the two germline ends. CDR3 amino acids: CASSQDAARQETQYF. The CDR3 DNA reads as TGTGCCAGCAGCCAAGATGCGGCGAGACAAGAGACCCAGTACTTC.

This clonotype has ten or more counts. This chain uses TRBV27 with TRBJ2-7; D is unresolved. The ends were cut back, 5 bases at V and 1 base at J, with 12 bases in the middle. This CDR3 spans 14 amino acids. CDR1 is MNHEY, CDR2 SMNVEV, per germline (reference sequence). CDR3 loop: CASSPASRSYEQYF. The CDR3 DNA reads TGTGCCAGCAGTCCCGCTTCGCGATCCTACGAGCAGTACTTC.

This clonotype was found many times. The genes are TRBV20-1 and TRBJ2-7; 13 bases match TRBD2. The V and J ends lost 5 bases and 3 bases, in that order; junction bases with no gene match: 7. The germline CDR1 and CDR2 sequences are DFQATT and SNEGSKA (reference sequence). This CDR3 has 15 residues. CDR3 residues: CSAAGLAGFIYEQYF. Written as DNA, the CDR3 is TGCAGTGCTGCGGGACTAGCGGGATTCATCTACGAGCAGTACTTC.

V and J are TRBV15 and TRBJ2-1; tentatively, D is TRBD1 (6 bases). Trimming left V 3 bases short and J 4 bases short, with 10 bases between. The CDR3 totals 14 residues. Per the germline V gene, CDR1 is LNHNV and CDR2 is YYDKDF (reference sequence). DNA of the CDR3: TGTGCCACCAGCAGCAGGGGATCTTACAATGAGCAGTTCTTC. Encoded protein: CATSSRGSYNEQFF.

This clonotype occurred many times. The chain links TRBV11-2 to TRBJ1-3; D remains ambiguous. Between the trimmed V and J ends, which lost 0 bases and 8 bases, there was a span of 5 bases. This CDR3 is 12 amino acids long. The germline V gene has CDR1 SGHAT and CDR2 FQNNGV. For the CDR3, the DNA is TGTGCCAGCAGCTTAGAGGTCGACACCATATATTTT. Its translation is CASSLEVDTIYF.

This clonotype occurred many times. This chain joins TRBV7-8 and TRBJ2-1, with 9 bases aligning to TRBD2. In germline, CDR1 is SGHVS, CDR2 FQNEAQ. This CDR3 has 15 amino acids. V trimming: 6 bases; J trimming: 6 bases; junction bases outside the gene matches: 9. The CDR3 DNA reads TGTGCCAGCAGGGGGGGGACTAGCTCGTTCAATGAGCAGTTCTTC. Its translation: CASRGGTSSFNEQFF.

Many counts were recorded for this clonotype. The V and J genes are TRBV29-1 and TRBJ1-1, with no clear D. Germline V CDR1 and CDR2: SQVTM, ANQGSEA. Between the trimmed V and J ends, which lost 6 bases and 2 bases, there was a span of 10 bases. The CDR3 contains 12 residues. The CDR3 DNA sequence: TGCAGCGTCCCGGACGATAACACTGAAGCTTTCTTT. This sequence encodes CSVPDDNTEAFF.

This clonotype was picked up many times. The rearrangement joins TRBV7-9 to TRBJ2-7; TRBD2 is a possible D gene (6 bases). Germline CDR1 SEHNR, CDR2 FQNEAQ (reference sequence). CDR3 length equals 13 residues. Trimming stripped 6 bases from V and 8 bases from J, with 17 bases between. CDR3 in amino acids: CASSSRPGVKQYF. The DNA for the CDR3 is TGTGCCAGCAGTTCCCGCCCGGGAGTGAAGCAGTACTTC.

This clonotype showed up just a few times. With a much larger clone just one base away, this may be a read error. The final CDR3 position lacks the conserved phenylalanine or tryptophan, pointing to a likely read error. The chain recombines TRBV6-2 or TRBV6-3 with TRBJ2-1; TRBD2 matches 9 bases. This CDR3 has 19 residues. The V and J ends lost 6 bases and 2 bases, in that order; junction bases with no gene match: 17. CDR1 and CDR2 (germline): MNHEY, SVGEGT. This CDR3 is CASSSGTSGWPGAYNEQFL. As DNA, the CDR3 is TGTGCCAGCAGCTCTGGAACTAGCGGGTGGCCTGGCGCCTACAATGAGCAGTTCCTC.

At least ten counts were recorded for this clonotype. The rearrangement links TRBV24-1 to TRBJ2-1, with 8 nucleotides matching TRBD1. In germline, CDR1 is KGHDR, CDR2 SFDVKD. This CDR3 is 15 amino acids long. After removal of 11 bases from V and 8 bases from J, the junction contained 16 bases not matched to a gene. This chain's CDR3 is CAIEPGQGASDEQFF. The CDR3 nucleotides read TGTGCCATAGAACCCGGGCAGGGGGCCAGTGATGAGCAGTTCTTC.

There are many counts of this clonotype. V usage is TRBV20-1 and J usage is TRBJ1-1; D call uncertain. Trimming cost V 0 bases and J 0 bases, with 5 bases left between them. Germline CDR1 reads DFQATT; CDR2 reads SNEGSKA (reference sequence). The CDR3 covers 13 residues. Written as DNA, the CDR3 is TGCAGTGCTAGAGATCAACTGAACACTGAAGCTTTCTTT. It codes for CSARDQLNTEAFF.